Listed here are 8 T cell receptor beta chains from one sample, sequenced in a study of OX40 agonist ivuxolimab in advanced cancers. Sequencing was performed with immunoSEQ multiplex PCR; in TCRdb, only in-frame clones are kept and a portion is missing. The sample shows tens of thousands of clones, roughly 80% of them seen only once. Material: CD4+ or CD8+ T cells sorted from blood, obtained in a trial of the OX40 agonist ivuxolimab. These receptors all come from an adult with an advanced solid tumor such as melanoma, head and neck, liver or kidney cancer.

In the case of this clone: Other DNA sequences in this specimen translate into the identical CDR3. This chain uses TRBV5-1 with TRBJ2-5, with no clear D. Germline assignment: CDR1 SGHRS and CDR2 YFSETQ. Trimming left V 1 base short and J 2 bases short, with 6 bases between. This CDR3 has 13 residues. The CDR3: CASSLSPQETQYF. CDR3 in DNA: TGCGCCAGCAGCTTGAGTCCTCAAGAGACCCAGTACTTC.

The CDR3 DNA reads TGTGCCAGCAGCTTCCTAGCGGGGGGTCAAGAGACCCAGTACTTC. It encodes CASSFLAGGQETQYF. The genes are TRBV7-6 and TRBJ2-5; the match to TRBD2 covers 11 bases. Germline V gives CDR1 SGHVS, CDR2 FNYEAQ. V lost 3 bases and J lost 2; bases outside the gene matches: 2. The CDR3 length is 15 residues.

This clone has a handful of counts. The rearrangement joins TRBV2 to TRBJ1-2, with D unclear. V was shortened by 2 bases and J by 6 bases, with 10 bases between the two germline ends. CDR3 size: 13 residues. Germline CDR1 reads SNHLY; CDR2 reads FYNNEI. CDR3 coding DNA: TGTGCCAGCAGTGAAAGTAGGGTGGATGGCTACACCTTC. It is translated as CASSESRVDGYTF.

The chain employs TRBV5-1 and TRBJ2-4, with D tentatively TRBD2 (6 bases). The CDR3 sequence is 17 residues long. Trimming left V 0 bases short and J 0 bases short, with 13 bases between. The germline V gene has CDR1 SGHRS and CDR2 YFSETQ. The CDR3 DNA reads TGCGCCAGCAGCTTGGCCGGGGGAGAACTAGCCAAAAACATTCAGTACTTC. It specifies CASSLAGGELAKNIQYF.

The V call is TRBV5-6, the J call TRBJ1-2; D unclear. In germline, CDR1 is SGHDT, CDR2 YYEEEE. The CDR3 totals 14 residues. Deletions cut 3 bases from V and 3 bases from J, with 12 bases between. As DNA, the CDR3 is TGTGCCAGCAGCTCCCGGTCCCTAGACTATGGCTACACCTTC. Translated: CASSSRSLDYGYTF.

The chain combines TRBV11-3 with TRBJ1-1; 8 nucleotides match TRBD1. The CDR3 contains 16 residues. In germline, CDR1 is SGHNT, CDR2 YENEEA. Trimming removed 0 bases from V and 1 base from J; junction bases left unmatched: 4. DNA of the CDR3: TGTGCCAGCAGCTTAGATAGCGGACAGGGGAACACTGAAGCTTTCTTT. Amino acids: CASSLDSGQGNTEAFF.

This clone was recorded only once. V usage is TRBV14 and J usage is TRBJ2-5; a weak D match, TRBD2 (5 bases). Trimming removed 0 bases from V and 2 bases from J, with 16 bases in between. Germline V CDR1 and CDR2: SGHDN, FVKESK. The CDR3 runs to 17 residues. The CDR3 DNA follows: TGTGCCAGCAGCCAAGAAAAGAGGGTCTCAATTCAAGAGACCCAGTACTTC. This encodes CASSQEKRVSIQETQYF.

This chain connects TRBV5-1 to TRBJ1-2; TRBD1 agrees at 7 bases. This CDR3 region has 14 residues. The V and J ends lost 4 bases and 3 bases, in that order; junction bases with no gene match: 6. CDR1 is SGHRS, CDR2 YFSETQ, per germline. The CDR3 region has the DNA TGCGCCAGCAGCCGCAGGACAGGCGACTATGGCTACACCTTC. Its translation: CASSRRTGDYGYTF. The variable domain in full, with the rest retrieved from reference TRBV5-1 and TRBJ1-2, is KAGVTQTPRYLIKTRGQQVTLSCSPISGHRSVSWYQQTPGQGLQFLFEYFSETQRNKGNFPGRFSGRQFSNSRSEMNVSTLELGDSALYLCASSRRTGDYGYTFGSGTRLTVV.